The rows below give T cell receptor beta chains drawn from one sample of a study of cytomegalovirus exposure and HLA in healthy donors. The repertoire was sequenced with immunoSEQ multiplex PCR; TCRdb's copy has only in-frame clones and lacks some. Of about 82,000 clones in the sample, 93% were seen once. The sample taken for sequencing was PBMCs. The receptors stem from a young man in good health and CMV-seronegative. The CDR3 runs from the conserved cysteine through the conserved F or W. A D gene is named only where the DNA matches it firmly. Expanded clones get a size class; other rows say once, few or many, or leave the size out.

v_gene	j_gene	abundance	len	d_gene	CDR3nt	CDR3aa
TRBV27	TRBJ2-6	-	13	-	TGTGCCAGCAGCCCTTCTGGGGCCAACGTCCTGACTTTC	CASSPSGANVLTF
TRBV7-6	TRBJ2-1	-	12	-	TGTGCCAGCAGTCGACAGAGCAATGAGCAGTTCTTC	CASSRQSNEQFF
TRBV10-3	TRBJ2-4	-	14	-	TGTGCCATCAGTGCTCCGGGACAAAAAAACATTCAGTACTTC	CAISAPGQKNIQYF
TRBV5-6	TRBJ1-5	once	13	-	TGTGCCAGCAGACGCGGCCCAGCGATGCCCCAGCATTTT	CASRRGPAMPQHF
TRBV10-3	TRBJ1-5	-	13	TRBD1	TGTGCCATCTCGGGACAGGGAGGTCAGCCCCAGCATTTT	CAISGQGGQPQHF
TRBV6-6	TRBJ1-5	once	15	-	TGTGCCAGCAGTCTTTCGGGAGGGAGAGGTCAGCCCCAGCATTTT	CASSLSGGRGQPQHF
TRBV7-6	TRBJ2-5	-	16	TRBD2	TGTGCCAGCAGCTTAGTTGCGGGGGAGATACAAGAGACCCAGTACTTC	CASSLVAGEIQETQYF
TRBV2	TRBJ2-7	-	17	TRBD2	TGTGCCAGCAGTGAAGCGTCGTTTCCTAGCGGGATCTACGAGCAGTACTTC	CASSEASFPSGIYEQYF
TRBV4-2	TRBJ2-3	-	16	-	TGTGCCAGCAGCCAAGATTGGCAACCATCCACAGATACGCAGTATTTT	CASSQDWQPSTDTQYF
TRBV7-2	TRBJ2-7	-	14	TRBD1	TGTGCCAGCAGCCGATCGGGACAGATTTACGAGCAGTACTTC	CASSRSGQIYEQYF
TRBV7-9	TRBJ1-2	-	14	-	TGTGCCAGCAGCCGACAGGCCGCTAACTATGGCTACACCTTC	CASSRQAANYGYTF
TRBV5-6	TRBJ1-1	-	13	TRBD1	TGTGCCAGCAGCTTCACGACAGGGCAACCAGCTTTCTTT	CASSFTTGQPAFF
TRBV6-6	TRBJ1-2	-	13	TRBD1	TGTGCCAGCACGCTAGGGGGCAGCTCCGGCTACACCTTC	CASTLGGSSGYTF
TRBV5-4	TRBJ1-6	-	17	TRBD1	TGTGCCAGCAGCTTGGAAGGACAGGGCAATCCTAATTCACCCCTCCACTTT	CASSLEGQGNPNSPLHF
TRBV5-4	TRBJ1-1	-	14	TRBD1	TGTGCCAGCAGCTTCCAGGGGGCGAACACTGAAGCTTTCTTT	CASSFQGANTEAFF
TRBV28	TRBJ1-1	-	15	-	TGTGCCAGCAGAACAACAGGGAGCGGGAACACTGAAGCTTTCTTT	CASRTTGSGNTEAFF
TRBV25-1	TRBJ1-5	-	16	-	TGTGCCAGCAGTCCCTGGGGGGGTGAGGGCAATCAGCCCCAGCATTTT	CASSPWGGEGNQPQHF
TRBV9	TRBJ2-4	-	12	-	TGTGCCAGCAGCGTAGCACAGGCCATTCAGTACTTC	CASSVAQAIQYF
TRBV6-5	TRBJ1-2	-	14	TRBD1	TGTGCCAGCAGTTACTCAGACAGGGTATACGGCTACACCTTC	CASSYSDRVYGYTF
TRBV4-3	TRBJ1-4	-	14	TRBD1	TGCGCCAGCAGTAACGGACAGGGCATTGAAAAACTGTTTTTT	CASSNGQGIEKLFF
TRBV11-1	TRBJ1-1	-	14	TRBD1	TGTGCCAGCAGCTTAGGAGACAGGGCGACTGAAGCTTTCTTT	CASSLGDRATEAFF
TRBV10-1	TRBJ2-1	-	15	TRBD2	TGCGCCAGCAGCCTGACTAGCGGGGGGGCGAATGAGCAGTTCTTC	CASSLTSGGANEQFF
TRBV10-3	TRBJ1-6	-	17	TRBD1	TGTGCCATCAGTGGGGACAGGGGGCTTTCCTATAATTCACCCCTCCACTTT	CAISGDRGLSYNSPLHF
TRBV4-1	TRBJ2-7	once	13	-	TGCGCCAGCAGCCAATTCGGCGGGTACGAGCAGTACTTC	CASSQFGGYEQYF
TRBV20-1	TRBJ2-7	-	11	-	TGCAGTGTAGGGGTTACCTACGAGCAGTACTTC	CSVGVTYEQYF
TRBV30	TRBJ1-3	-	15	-	TGTGCCTGGAGTCGGGCTCCAGGGTTTGGAAACACCATATATTTT	CAWSRAPGFGNTIYF
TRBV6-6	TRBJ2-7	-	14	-	TGTGCCAGCAGTTCCCTAAGCGCGGCCTACGAGCAGTACTTC	CASSSLSAAYEQYF
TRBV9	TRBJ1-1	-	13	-	TGTGCCAGCAGCGTAAAGCGCAACACTGAAGCTTTCTTT	CASSVKRNTEAFF
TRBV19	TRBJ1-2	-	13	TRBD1	TGTGCCAGTAGAAATCTCGACAGGGGCGGCTACACCTTC	CASRNLDRGGYTF
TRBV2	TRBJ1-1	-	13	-	TGTGCCAGCAATGGACAACAGAACACTGAAGCTTTCTTT	CASNGQQNTEAFF
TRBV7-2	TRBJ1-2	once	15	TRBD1	TGTGCCAGCAGCTCGCCGGACAGGGCTAACTATGGCTACACCTTC	CASSSPDRANYGYTF
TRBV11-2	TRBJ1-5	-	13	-	TGTGCCAGCAGCCCGCAGCTGGAGAAGCCCCAGCATTTT	CASSPQLEKPQHF
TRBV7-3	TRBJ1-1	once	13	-	TGTGCCAGCAGCCAAGGGGTTAACACTGAAGCTTTCTTT	CASSQGVNTEAFF
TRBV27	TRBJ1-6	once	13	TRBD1	TGTGCCAGCAGTTTAAACAGGGGGTCACCCCTCCACTTT	CASSLNRGSPLHF
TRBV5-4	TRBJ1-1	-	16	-	TGTGCCAGCAGCTTGGTCCTGGCAGGCTCGAACACTGAAGCTTTCTTT	CASSLVLAGSNTEAFF